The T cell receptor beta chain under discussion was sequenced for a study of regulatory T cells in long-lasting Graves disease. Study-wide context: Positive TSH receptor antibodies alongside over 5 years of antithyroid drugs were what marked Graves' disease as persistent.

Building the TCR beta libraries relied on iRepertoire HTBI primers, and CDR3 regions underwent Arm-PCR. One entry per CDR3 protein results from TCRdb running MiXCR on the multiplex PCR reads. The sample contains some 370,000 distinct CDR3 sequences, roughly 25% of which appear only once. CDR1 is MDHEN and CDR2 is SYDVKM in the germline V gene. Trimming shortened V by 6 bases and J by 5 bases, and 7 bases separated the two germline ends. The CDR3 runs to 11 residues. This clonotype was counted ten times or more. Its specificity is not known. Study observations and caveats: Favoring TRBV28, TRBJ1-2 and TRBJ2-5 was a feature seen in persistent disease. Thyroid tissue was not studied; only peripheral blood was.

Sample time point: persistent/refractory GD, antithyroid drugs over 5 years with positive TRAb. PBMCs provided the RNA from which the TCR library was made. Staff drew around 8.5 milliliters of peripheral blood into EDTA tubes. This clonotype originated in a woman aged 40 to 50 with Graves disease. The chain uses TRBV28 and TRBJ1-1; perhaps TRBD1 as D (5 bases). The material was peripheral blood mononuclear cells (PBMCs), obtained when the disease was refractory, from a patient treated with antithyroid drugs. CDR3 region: CASSTGTEAFF. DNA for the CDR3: TGTGCCAGCAGCACAGGAACTGAAGCTTTCTTT.